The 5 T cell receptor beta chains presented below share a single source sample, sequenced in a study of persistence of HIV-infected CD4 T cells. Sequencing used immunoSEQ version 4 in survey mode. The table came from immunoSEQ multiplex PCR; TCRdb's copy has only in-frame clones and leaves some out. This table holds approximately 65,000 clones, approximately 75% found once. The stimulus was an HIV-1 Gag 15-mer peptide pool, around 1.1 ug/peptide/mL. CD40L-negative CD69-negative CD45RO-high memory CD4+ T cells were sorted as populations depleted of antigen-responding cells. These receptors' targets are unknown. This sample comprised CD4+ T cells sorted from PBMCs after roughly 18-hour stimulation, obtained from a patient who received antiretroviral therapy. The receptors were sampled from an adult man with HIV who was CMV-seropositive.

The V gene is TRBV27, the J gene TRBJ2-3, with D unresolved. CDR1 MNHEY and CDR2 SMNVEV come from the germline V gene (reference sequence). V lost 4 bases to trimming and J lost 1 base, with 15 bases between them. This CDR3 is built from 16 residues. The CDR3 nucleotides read TGTGCCAGCAGTTCCCAGGACCCCCGGGGCACAGATACGCAGTATTTT. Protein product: CASSSQDPRGTDTQYF.

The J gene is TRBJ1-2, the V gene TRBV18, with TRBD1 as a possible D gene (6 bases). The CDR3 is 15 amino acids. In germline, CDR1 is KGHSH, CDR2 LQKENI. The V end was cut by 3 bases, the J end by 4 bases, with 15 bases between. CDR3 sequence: CASSPQPQGRYGYTF. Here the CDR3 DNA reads TGTGCCAGCTCACCCCAGCCCCAGGGGCGCTATGGCTACACCTTC.

The CDR3 region is CASSRWSQDYGYTF. The CDR3 DNA reads TGCGCCAGCAGTCGATGGAGCCAGGACTATGGCTACACCTTC. This chain links TRBV5-1 with TRBJ1-2; D remains unclear. Deletions cut 5 bases from V and 3 bases from J, with 14 bases between. Germline CDR1 SGHRS, CDR2 YFSETQ. The CDR3 sequence is 14 residues long.

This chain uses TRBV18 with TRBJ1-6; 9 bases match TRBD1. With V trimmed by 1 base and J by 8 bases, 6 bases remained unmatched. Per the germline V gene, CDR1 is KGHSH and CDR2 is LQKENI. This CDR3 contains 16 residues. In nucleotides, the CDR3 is TGTGCCAGCTCACCACTTCAGGACAGGGGTGATTCACCCCTCCACTTT. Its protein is CASSPLQDRGDSPLHF.

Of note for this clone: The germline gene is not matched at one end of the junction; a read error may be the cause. CDR3 region: CASSEGATVNF. In DNA, the CDR3 is TGTGCCAGCAGTGAGGGAGCTACCGTAAACTTC. This chain connects TRBV6-1 to TRBJ2-7; D is perhaps TRBD2 (5 bases). This CDR3 region has 11 residues. CDR1 is MNHNS and CDR2 is SASEGT in the germline V gene.